The sequence of this T cell receptor (beta chain) was determined in a study of post-analysis software for immune sequencing data. Study-level information: Recorded subtypes: relapsing-remitting, secondary progressive, progressive-relapsing; some patients unannotated. Study results and caveats: A handful of TRBV segments were significantly more frequent in patients than in controls. TRBV5-6, TRBV5-1 and TRBV20-1 were among these segments. Versus controls, multiple sclerosis patients showed significantly lower diversity (normalized Chao1).

The library was made from cDNA and included unique molecular identifiers. Once roughly 0.9 to 10 million T cells were used, a few hundred thousand cDNA molecules resulted. A single record per CDR3 protein comes from TCRdb applying MiXCR to the PCR reads. The data contain roughly 620,000 distinct CDR3 sequences, 44% of them singletons. This clonotype was detected ten times or more. The antigen is not known. Germline V gives CDR1 MNHNY, CDR2 SVGAGI (reference sequence). Trimming cost V 8 bases and J 4 bases, with 8 bases left between them. The CDR3 loop spans 11 amino acids. The material sequenced was blood. The V and J genes are TRBV6-6 and TRBJ2-5; D might be TRBD2 (5 bases). The sequence came from a girl between 5 and 17 years old with multiple sclerosis. The CDR3 DNA follows: TGTGCCAGCCGGGGTGGAGAGACCCAGTACTTC. As protein: CASRGGETQYF.